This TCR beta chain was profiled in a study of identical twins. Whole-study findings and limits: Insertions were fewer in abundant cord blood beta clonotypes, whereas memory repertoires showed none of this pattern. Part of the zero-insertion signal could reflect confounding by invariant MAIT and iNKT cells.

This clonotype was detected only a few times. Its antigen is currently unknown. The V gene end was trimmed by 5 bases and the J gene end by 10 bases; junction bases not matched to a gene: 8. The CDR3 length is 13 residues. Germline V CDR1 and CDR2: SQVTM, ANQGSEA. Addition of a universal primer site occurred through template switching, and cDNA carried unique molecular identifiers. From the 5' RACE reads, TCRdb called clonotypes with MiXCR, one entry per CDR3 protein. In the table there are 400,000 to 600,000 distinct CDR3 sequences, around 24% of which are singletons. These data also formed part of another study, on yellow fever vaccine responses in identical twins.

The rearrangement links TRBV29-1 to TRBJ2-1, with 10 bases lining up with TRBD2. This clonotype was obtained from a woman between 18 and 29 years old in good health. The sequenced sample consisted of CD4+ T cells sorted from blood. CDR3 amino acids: CSVPLAGGGEQFF. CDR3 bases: TGCAGCGTTCCATTAGCGGGAGGAGGGGAGCAGTTCTTC.